This TCR beta chain was identified in a study of cytomegalovirus exposure and HLA in healthy donors. J lost 4 bases, V lost 2 bases, and 7 bases had no gene match. Germline V CDR1 and CDR2: SEHNR, FQNEAQ (reference sequence). The CDR3 covers 15 residues. This clone was observed a single time. In the PCR, 60 Vbeta and 13 Jbeta primers were used. The assay was immunoSEQ multiplex PCR, and TCRdb's table has in-frame clones only and misses some. The data show 150,000 to 200,000 clones, roughly 80% seen once. Sequenced material: PBMCs. The clonotype originates from a woman between 18 and 30 years old in good health and CMV-seronegative. The chain links TRBV7-9 to TRBJ2-5; 7 bases fit TRBD2. This CDR3 is CASSLREGGPETQYF. The CDR3 DNA reads as TGTGCCAGCAGCTTACGAGAGGGAGGGCCAGAGACCCAGTACTTC.